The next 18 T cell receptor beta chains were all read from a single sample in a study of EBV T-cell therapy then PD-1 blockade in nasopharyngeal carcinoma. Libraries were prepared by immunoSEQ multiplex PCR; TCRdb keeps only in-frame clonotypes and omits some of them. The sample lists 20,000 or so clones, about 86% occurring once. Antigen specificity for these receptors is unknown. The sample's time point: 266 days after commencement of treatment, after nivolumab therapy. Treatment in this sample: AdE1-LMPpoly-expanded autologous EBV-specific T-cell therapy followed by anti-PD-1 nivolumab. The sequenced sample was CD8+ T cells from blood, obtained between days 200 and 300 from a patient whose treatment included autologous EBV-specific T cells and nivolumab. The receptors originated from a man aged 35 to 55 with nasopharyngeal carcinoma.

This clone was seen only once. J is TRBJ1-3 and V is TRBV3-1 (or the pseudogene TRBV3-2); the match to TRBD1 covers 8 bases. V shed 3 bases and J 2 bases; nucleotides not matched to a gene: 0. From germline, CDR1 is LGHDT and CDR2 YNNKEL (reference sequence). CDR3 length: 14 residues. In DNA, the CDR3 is TGTGCCAGCAGCCAGGACAGGGCTGGAAACACCATATATTTT. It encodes CASSQDRAGNTIYF.

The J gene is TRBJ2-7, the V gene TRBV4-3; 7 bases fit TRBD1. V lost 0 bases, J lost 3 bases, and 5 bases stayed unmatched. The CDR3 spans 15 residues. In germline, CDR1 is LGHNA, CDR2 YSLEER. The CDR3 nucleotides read TGCGCCAGCAGCCAAGATGGGACAGACCTCTACGAGCAGTACTTC. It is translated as CASSQDGTDLYEQYF.

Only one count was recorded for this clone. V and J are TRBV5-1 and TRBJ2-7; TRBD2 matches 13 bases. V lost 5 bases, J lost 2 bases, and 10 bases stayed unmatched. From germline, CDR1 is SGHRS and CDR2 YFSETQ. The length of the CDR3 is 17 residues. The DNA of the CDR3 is TGCGCCAGCAGGACGTCGACTAGCGGGGGGATCGCCTACGAGCAGTACTTC. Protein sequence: CASRTSTSGGIAYEQYF. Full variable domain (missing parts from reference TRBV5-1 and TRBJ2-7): KAGVTQTPRYLIKTRGQQVTLSCSPISGHRSVSWYQQTPGQGLQFLFEYFSETQRNKGNFPGRFSGRQFSNSRSEMNVSTLELGDSALYLCASRTSTSGGIAYEQYFGPGTRLTVT.

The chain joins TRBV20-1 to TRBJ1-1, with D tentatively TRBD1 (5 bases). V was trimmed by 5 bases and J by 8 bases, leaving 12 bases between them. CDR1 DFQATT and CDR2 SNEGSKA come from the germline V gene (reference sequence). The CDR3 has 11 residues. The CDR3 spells CSAPRDGEAFF. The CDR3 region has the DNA TGCAGTGCTCCCCGGGACGGCGAAGCTTTCTTT.

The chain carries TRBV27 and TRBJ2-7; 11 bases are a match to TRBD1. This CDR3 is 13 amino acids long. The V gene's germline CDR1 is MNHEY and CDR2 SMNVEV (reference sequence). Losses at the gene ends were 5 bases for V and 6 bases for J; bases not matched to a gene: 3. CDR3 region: CASSPGQGAEQYF. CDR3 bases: TGTGCCAGCAGTCCAGGACAGGGGGCCGAGCAGTACTTC.

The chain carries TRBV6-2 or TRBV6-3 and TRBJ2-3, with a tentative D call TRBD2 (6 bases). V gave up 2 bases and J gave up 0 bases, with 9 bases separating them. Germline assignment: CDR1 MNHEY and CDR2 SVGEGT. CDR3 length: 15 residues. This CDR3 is CASSYTGGSTDTQYF. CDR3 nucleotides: TGTGCCAGCAGTTACACCGGGGGAAGCACAGATACGCAGTATTTT.

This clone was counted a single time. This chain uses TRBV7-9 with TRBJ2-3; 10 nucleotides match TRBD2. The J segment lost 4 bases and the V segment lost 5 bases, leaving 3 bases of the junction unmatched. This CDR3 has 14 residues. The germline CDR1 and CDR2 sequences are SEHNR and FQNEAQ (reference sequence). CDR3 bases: TGTGCCAGCAGCCAAGCGGGGGGGCCAGATACGCAGTATTTT. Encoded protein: CASSQAGGPDTQYF.

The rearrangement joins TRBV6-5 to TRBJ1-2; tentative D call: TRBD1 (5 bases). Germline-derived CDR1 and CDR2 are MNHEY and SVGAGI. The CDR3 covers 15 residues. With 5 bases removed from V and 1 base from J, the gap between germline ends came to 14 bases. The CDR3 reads CASSPGTGDNYGYTF. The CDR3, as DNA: TGTGCCAGCAGTCCCGGGACGGGAGATAACTATGGCTACACCTTC.

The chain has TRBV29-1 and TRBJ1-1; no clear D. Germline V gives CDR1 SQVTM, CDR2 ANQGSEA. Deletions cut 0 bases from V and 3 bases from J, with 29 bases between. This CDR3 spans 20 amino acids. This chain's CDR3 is CSVEDLFEPPQATAYTEAFF. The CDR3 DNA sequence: TGCAGCGTTGAAGATCTTTTTGAGCCGCCCCAGGCTACAGCTTACACTGAAGCTTTCTTT.

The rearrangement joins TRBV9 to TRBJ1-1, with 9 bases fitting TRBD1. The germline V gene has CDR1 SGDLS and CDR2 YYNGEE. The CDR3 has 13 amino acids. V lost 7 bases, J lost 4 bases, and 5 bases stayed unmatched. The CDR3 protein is CASSTGGGTEAFF. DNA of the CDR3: TGTGCCAGCTCTACAGGGGGCGGCACTGAAGCTTTCTTT.

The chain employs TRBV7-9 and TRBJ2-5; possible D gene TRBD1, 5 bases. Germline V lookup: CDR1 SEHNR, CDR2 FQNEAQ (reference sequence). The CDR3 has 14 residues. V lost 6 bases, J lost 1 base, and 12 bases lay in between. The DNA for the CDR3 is TGTGCCAGCAGGGTCCTGGGGCCCCAAGAGACCCAGTACTTC. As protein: CASRVLGPQETQYF. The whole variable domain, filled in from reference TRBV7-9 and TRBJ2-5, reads DTGVSQNPRHKITKRGQNVTFRCDPISEHNRLYWYRQTLGQGPEFLTYFQNEAQLEKSRLLSDRFSAERPKGSFSTLEIQRTEQGDSAMYLCASRVLGPQETQYFGPGTRLLVL.

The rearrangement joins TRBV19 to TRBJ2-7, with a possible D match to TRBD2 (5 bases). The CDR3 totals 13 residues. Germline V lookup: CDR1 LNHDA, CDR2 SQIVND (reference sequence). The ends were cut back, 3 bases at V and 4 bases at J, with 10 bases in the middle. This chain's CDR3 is CASSMGDGYEQYF. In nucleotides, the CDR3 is TGTGCCAGTAGTATGGGAGATGGTTACGAGCAGTACTTC.

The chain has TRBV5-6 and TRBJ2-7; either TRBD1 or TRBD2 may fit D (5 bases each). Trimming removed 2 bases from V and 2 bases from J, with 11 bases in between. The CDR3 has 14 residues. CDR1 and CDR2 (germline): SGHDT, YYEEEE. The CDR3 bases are TGTGCCAGCAGCTTTTCCGGGACCCCCTACGAGCAGTACTTC. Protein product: CASSFSGTPYEQYF.

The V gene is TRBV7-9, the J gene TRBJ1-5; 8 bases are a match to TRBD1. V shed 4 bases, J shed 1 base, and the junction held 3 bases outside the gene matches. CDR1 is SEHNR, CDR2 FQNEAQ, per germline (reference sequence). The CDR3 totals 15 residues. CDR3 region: CASSSDRGSNQPQHF. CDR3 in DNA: TGTGCCAGCAGCTCAGACAGGGGAAGCAATCAGCCCCAGCATTTT. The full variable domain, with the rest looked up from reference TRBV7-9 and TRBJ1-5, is DTGVSQNPRHKITKRGQNVTFRCDPISEHNRLYWYRQTLGQGPEFLTYFQNEAQLEKSRLLSDRFSAERPKGSFSTLEIQRTEQGDSAMYLCASSSDRGSNQPQHFGDGTRLSIL.

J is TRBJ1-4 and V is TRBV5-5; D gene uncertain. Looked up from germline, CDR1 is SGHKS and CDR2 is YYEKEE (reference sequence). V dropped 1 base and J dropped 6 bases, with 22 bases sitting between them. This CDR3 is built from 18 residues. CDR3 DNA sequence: TGTGCCAGCAGCTTGTCCCCTTTTAAGCAGGAGAAATATGAAAAACTGTTTTTT. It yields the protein CASSLSPFKQEKYEKLFF.

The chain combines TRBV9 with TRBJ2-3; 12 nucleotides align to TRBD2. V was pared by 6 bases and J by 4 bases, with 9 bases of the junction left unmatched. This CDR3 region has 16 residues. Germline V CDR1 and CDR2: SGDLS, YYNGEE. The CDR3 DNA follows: TGTGCCAGCACCCCGACTAGCGGGGGCGACTCAGATACGCAGTATTTT. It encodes CASTPTSGGDSDTQYF.

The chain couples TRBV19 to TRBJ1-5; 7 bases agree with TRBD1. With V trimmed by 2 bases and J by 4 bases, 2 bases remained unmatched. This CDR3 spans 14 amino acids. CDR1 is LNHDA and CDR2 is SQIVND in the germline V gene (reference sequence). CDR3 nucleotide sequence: TGTGCCAGTAGTATATTGACAGGGAATCAGCCCCAGCATTTT. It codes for CASSILTGNQPQHF.

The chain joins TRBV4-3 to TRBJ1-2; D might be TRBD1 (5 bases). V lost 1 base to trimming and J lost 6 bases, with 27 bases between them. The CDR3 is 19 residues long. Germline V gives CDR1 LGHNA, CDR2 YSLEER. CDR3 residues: CASSQVVRTGGPIGDGYTF. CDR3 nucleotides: TGCGCCAGCAGCCAAGTTGTGAGGACGGGGGGACCTATTGGGGATGGCTACACCTTC.